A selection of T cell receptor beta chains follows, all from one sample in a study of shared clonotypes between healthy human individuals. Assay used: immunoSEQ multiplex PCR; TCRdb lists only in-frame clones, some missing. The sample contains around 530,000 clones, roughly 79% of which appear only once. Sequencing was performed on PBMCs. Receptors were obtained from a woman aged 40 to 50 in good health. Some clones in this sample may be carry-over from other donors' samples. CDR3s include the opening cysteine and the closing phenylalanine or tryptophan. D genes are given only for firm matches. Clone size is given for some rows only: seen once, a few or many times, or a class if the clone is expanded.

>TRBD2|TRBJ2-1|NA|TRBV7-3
CASSSLAGGYNEQFF
TGTGCCAGCAGCAGCTTAGCGGGAGGATACAATGAGCAGTTCTTC
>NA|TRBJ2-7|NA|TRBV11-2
CASSFDNYEQYF
TGTGCCAGCAGCTTTGACAACTACGAGCAGTACTTC
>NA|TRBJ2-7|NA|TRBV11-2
CASSSAYEQYF
TGTGCCAGCAGCTCAGCGTACGAGCAGTACTTC
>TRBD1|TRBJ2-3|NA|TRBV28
CASSLQGATDTQYF
TGTGCCAGCTCCCTACAGGGGGCCACAGATACGCAGTATTTT
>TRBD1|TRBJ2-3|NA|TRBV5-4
CASSLVQGADTQYF
TGTGCCAGCAGCTTGGTGCAGGGGGCAGATACGCAGTATTTT
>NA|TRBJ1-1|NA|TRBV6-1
CASSRGLNTEAFF
TGTGCCAGCAGTCGAGGGCTGAACACTGAAGCTTTCTTT
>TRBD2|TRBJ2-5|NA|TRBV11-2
CASSLGASGRLETQYF
TGTGCCAGCAGCTTAGGGGCTAGCGGGAGATTAGAGACCCAGTACTTC
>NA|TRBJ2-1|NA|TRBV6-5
CASSYSAGTYNEQFF
TGTGCCAGCAGTTACTCGGCAGGGACTTACAATGAGCAGTTCTTC
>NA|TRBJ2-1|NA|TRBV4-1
CASSQDRGRVNNEQFF
TGCGCCAGCAGCCAAGATCGGGGCAGGGTCAACAATGAGCAGTTCTTC
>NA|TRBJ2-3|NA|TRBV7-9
CASSSPPGRDSTDTQYF
TGTGCCAGCAGCTCCCCCCCGGGGCGCGATAGCACAGATACGCAGTATTTT
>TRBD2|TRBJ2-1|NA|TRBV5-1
CASSSSSGTYNEQFF
TGCGCCAGCAGCTCATCTAGCGGCACCTACAATGAGCAGTTCTTC
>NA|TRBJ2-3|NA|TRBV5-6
CASSWGTGLKHF
TGTGCCAGCAGCTGGGGGACTGGACTGAAGCATTTT
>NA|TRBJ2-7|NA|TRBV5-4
CASSLEGGTATYEQYF
TGTGCCAGCAGCCTGGAGGGGGGGACAGCAACCTACGAGCAGTACTTC
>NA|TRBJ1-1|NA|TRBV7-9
CASSPRTRTNTEAFF
TGTGCCAGCAGCCCACGGACAAGAACTAACACTGAAGCTTTCTTT
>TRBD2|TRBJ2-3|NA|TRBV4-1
CASSQGWASGSTDTQYF
TGCGCCAGCAGCCAAGGGTGGGCTAGCGGGAGCACAGATACGCAGTATTTT
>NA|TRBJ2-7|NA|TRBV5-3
CARSEVPVCGEQYF
TGTGCCAGAAGCGAAGTACCGGTTTGCGGCGAGCAGTACTTC
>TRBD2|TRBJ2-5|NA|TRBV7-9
CASSFGEGGAQYF
TGTGCCAGCAGCTTCGGGGAGGGTGGCGCCCAGTACTTC
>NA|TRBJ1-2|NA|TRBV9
CASARTANYGYTF
TGTGCCAGCGCAAGGACCGCTAACTATGGCTACACCTTC
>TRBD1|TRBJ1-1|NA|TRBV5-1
CASSRRQGAVVAEAFF
TGCGCCAGCAGCCGCCGACAGGGGGCGGTGGTGGCTGAAGCTTTCTTT
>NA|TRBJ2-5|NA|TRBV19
CASSIARGETQYF
TGTGCCAGTAGTATCGCTAGGGGGGAGACCCAGTACTTC
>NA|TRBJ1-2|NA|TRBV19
CASSESLLANYGYTF
TGTGCCAGTAGTGAGAGTCTTTTGGCTAACTATGGCTACACCTTC
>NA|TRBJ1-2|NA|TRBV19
CASSMGVADGYGYTF
TGTGCCAGTAGTATGGGAGTCGCCGACGGCTATGGCTACACCTTC
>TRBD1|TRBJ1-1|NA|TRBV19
CASHRGPGDTEAFF
TGTGCCAGCCACAGGGGGCCAGGGGACACTGAAGCTTTCTTT
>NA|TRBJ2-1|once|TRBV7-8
CASSSTSYRERGYYNEQFF
TGTGCCAGCAGCTCCACAAGCTACAGGGAAAGGGGGTACTACAATGAGCAGTTCTTC